This T cell receptor beta chain came from a study of T cells in Graves' hyperthyroidism and ophthalmopathy (dated by TCRdb to the late 2010s). Study-wide context: Peripheral blood was collected at initial diagnosis, before any treatment. To identify distinguishing TCR V-J signatures, a discovery cohort of roughly 100 patients was used, comprising some 43 with Graves' ophthalmopathy and approximately 57 with stable Graves' hyperthyroidism. Whether ophthalmopathy could be predicted prospectively was tested in an independent validation cohort made up of 18 to 20 hyperthyroidism patients plus 17 patients who later progressed to ophthalmopathy. For training and testing, the 100 or so patients in the discovery cohort were randomly divided in a 7:3 ratio. In addition, the study compared T-cell repertoires in thyroid tissue and in blood from about 6 Graves' hyperthyroidism patients. After sampling, hyperthyroidism patients received methimazole starting at 30 mg daily, and ophthalmopathy patients received high-dose intravenous methylprednisolone. TCR Vbeta CDR3 sequencing of some 140 peripheral blood samples (more than 40 ophthalmopathy, under 80 hyperthyroidism and approximately 17 progressor patients) is reported in the paper. The paper's findings and limits, for the study overall: During validation, the model predicted progression to ophthalmopathy a median of around 7 months ahead of onset, with around 71% sensitivity and around 72% specificity. A model built on a 13 V-J signature distinguished ophthalmopathy from stable hyperthyroidism, reaching about 88% sensitivity and about 81% specificity in cross-validation and 80%/75% in testing. Most expanded thyroid clonotypes (frequency above 0.001) were also found in blood, which suggests that blood repertoires may mirror thyroid immune responses. Sample size was not statistically predetermined, and investigators were not blinded to group allocation.

The CDR3 runs 16 amino acids, cysteine and phenylalanine included. Just the 48-base CDR3 DNA is kept, in frame starting at base 1. Between the V and J ends, shortened by 3 bases and 0 bases respectively, the junction contains 11 bases. CDR1 and CDR2 were assigned from the germline V gene as SGHTA and FQGNSA. This clonotype has at least ten counts. It lacks a known antigen. Base quality data are lacking; no much larger clone is found one base away. Ophthalmopathy patients had moderately to severely active disease, with a Clinical Activity Score of 3 or more, a NOSPECS grade of 4 or more, and a disease duration of less than 3 months. Any patient with an uncontrolled infection, another autoimmune disease, pregnancy or lactation was excluded. Diagnoses were based on clinical symptoms, serum thyroxine and TRAb, thyroid ultrasound and orbital computed tomography. PBMCs were isolated from about 10 ml of fresh peripheral blood by Ficoll-Paque density gradient centrifugation. Trizol reagent was used to extract total RNA, and RNA quality was then checked on an Agilent 2100 Bioanalyzer.

Amplification of TCR beta CDR3 regions was carried out from RNA transcripts. The first round of RT-PCR for the TCR CDR3 was performed with the HTBI primer set and the Qiagen OneStep RT-PCR kit. The libraries were constructed in a second round of multiplex PCR and then size-selected and purified. Sequencing of the libraries was done on an Illumina HiSeq2000 using paired-end 100 bp reads. The authors' pipeline ran thus. SOAPnuke was used to process the raw data, with reads discarded if the reads contained adapters or uncalled bases, had a mean Phred below 15, or lacked an exact constant-primer or identifier match. COPE v1.2.5 was used to merge high-quality paired reads, and clonotypes were defined as unique nucleotide sequences. Clonotypes were aligned to IMGT TRBV, TRBD and TRBJ reference segments using MiTCR v1.1. The analysis included only V-J combinations with a frequency above 0.0001, which together covered 98% to 99.2% of the repertoires. The TCS score was defined as the ratio of F50 (clonal expansion) to E x V (chaos), calculated using BLOSUM62-based TCRdist between CDR3 peptides within each V-J. Welch's t-statistics and random forest reduced roughly 530 V-J features to some 14, which were used in a naive Bayes classifier (R e1071). TCRdb itself trimmed the public reads at Q25 with fastp, ran MiXCR and retained productive beta chains. Duplicate CDR3 protein sequences are folded into a single record with the most common DNA and genes. The authors' filters were not applied to this entry. This sample lists some 570,000 distinct CDR3 sequences; 12% to 15% were detected once. Together, the top ten hold roughly 7% of the sample.

This receptor was taken from a young woman with Graves' ophthalmopathy. The sample comprised blood. The sequence is built from TRBV7-2 and TRBJ1-4; a tentative D match to TRBD1 spans 5 bases. The CDR3 region has the sequence CASSLSVGATNEKLFF. The DNA sequence is given as TGTGCCAGCAGCTTGAGTGTGGGGGCAACTAATGAAAAACTGTTTTTT.